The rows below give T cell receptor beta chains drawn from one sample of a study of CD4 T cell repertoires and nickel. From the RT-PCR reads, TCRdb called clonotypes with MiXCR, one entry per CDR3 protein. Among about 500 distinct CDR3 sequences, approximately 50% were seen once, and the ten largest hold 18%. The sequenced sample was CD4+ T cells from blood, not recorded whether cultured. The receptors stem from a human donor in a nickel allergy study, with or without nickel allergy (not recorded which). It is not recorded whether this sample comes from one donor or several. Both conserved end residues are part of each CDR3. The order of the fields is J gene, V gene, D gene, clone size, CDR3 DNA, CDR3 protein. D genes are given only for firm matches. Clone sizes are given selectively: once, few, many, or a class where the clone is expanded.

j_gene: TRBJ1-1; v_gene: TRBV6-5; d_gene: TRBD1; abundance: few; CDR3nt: TGTGCCAGCAGCATACAGGGGGACACTGAAGCTTTCTTT; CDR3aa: CASSIQGDTEAFF
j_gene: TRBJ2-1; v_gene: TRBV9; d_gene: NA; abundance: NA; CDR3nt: TGTGCCAGCAGCCCCCACAGGTTTTACAATGAGCAGTTCTTC; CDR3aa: CASSPHRFYNEQFF
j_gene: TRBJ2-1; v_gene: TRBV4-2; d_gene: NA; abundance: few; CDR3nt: TGTGCCAGCAGCCAAGAGGGCGGGTCGAGAGATGAGCAGTTCTTC; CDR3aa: CASSQEGGSRDEQFF
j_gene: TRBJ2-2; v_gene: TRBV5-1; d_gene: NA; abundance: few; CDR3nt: TGCGCCAGCAGCTTGGAGGCGATTAACACCGGGGAGCTGTTTTTT; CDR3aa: CASSLEAINTGELFF
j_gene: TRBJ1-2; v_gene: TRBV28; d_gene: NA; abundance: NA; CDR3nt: TGTGCCAGCAGTTTAGAGGGGTGGTATGGCTACACCTTC; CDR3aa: CASSLEGWYGYTF
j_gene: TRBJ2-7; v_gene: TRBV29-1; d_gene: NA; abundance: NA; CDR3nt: TGCAGCGTTGAAGTGAGGGGAGGCGGCTGGGAGCAGTACTTC; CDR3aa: CSVEVRGGGWEQYF
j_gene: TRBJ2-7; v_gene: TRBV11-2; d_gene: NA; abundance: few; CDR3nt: TGTGCCAGCAGCTTCAATAGGGCAGATTACGAGCAGTACTTC; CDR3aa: CASSFNRADYEQYF
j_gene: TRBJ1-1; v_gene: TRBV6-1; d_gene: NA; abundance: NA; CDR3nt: TGTGCCAGCAGTGAAGTTGTCGTGGGGGGCGGGCCAGCTTTCTTT; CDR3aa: CASSEVVVGGGPAFF
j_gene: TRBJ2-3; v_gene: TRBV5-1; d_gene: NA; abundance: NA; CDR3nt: TGCGCCAGCTTTGACAGCACAGATACGCAGTATTTT; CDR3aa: CASFDSTDTQYF
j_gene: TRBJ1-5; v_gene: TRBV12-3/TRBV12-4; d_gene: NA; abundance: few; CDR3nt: TGTGCCAGCAGTTTAATGGGTGAGGGCAATCAGCCCCAGCATTTT; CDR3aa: CASSLMGEGNQPQHF
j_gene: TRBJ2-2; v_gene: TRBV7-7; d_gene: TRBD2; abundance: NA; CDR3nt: TGTGCTAGCAGTTCTACCGGGGGGAATGCCGGGGAGCTGTTTTTT; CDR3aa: CASSSTGGNAGELFF
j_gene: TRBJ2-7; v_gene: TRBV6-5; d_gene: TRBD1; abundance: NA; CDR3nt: TGTGCCAGCAGTTCAAACAGGGGCCACGAGCAGTACTTC; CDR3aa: CASSSNRGHEQYF
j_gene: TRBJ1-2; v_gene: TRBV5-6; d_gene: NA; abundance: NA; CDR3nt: TGTGCCAGCAGCTCCCGCCGGCAGCCCAGTGGCTACACCTTC; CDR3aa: CASSSRRQPSGYTF
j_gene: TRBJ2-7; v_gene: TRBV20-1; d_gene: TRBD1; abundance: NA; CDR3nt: TGCAGTGCCGGCGCCGGGACAGGTTCCTTCTACGAGCAGTACTTC; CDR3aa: CSAGAGTGSFYEQYF
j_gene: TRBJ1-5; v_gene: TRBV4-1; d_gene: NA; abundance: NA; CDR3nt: TGCGCCAGCAGCCATGTAGGGGAAGTACGGCAGCCCCAGCATTTT; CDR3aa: CASSHVGEVRQPQHF